This entry is about one TCR beta chain. V was clipped by 6 bases and J by 2 bases, with 10 bases between them. CDR1 and CDR2 from the germline V gene are DFQATT and SNEGSKA (reference sequence). The length of the CDR3 is 12 residues. This entry comes from a study of blood T cells in healthy people across ages. The study isolated at least 6 million PBMCs from each sample. Sample-barcoded 5' priming and a J-beta primer mix drove a second PCR of 7 to 11 cycles. TCRdb called the 5' RACE reads again in MiXCR, with one record for every CDR3 protein. The table includes 1.5 million to 1.8 million distinct CDR3 sequences, roughly two fifths detected once.

The clonotype comes from a woman aged 18-30 years in good health. The genes are TRBV20-1 and TRBJ1-1; D unresolved. The sequencing sample was made of blood. In DNA form, the CDR3 reads TGCAGTGCGAGACGGTATAACACTGAAGCTTTCTTT. Amino acid sequence: CSARRYNTEAFF.